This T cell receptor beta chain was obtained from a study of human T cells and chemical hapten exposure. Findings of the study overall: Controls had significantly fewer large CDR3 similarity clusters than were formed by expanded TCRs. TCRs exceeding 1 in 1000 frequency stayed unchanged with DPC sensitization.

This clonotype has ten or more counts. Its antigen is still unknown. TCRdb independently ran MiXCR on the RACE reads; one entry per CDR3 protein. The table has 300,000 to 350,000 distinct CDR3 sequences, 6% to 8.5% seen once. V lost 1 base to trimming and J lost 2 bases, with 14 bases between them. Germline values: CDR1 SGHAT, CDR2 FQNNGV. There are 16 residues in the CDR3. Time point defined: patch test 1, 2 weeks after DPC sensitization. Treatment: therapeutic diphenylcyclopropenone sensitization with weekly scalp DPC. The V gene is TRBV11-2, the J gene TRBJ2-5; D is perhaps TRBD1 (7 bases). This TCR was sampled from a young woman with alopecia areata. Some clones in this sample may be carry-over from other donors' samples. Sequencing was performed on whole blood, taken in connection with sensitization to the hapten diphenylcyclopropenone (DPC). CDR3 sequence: CASSLGRAGGQETQYF. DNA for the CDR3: TGTGCCAGCAGCTTAGGACGGGCAGGGGGGCAAGAGACCCAGTACTTC.